Listed below are T cell receptor beta chains from one sample, sequenced in a study of CD8 T cells in Susac syndrome. TCRdb re-analysed the immunoSEQ multiplex PCR reads in MiXCR, keeping a single row per CDR3 protein. The sample carries 85,000 to 90,000 distinct CDR3 sequences, roughly 91% recorded once. Sequencing was done on a sample of CD8+ T cells from PBMCs. The origin of the receptors is a human donor in good health. The CDR3 runs from the conserved cysteine through the conserved F or W. A D gene is named only where the DNA matches it firmly. Size tells how often a clone was seen (once, few, many) or the class of an expanded clone, and some rows leave it out.

D	size	V	J	length	CDR3	DNA
TRBD1	NA	TRBV27	TRBJ2-2	15	CASSSRGRRTGELFF	TGTGCCAGCAGTTCAAGGGGGCGCCGCACCGGGGAGCTGTTTTTT
NA	NA	TRBV7-8	TRBJ1-2	13	CASSAGRDYGYTF	TGTGCCAGCAGCGCCGGACGGGATTATGGCTACACCTTC
NA	NA	TRBV7-9	TRBJ2-7	14	CASSPRSGEYEQYF	TGTGCCAGCAGCCCCCGGTCAGGGGAATACGAGCAGTACTTC
NA	NA	TRBV15	TRBJ1-2	14	CATSRDWDWGGYTF	TGTGCCACCAGCAGAGACTGGGACTGGGGTGGCTACACCTTC
NA	NA	TRBV29-1	TRBJ2-1	10	CSGTRGEQFF	TGCAGCGGTACCAGGGGTGAGCAGTTCTTC
NA	NA	TRBV7-6	TRBJ1-1	20	CASSLARASSQGSSLAEAFF	TGTGCCAGCAGCTTAGCGCGGGCTAGTAGTCAGGGAAGTAGTTTGGCGGAAGCTTTCTTT
NA	NA	TRBV7-9	TRBJ2-7	13	CASSSPQGYEQYF	TGTGCCAGCAGCTCACCTCAGGGGTACGAGCAGTACTTC
TRBD1	few	TRBV28	TRBJ2-5	14	CASSPTGLQETQYF	TGTGCCAGCAGTCCGACAGGGCTCCAAGAGACCCAGTACTTC
NA	NA	TRBV9	TRBJ1-1	15	CASSVGIGAYSEAFF	TGTGCCAGCAGCGTAGGTATAGGGGCTTATTCTGAAGCTTTCTTT
NA	NA	TRBV4-2	TRBJ1-2	17	CASSQTLERRGGYGYTF	TGTGCCAGCAGCCAGACCTTAGAACGTAGGGGCGGCTATGGCTACACCTTC
TRBD2	NA	TRBV5-4	TRBJ2-1	15	CASSSSGTSYNEQFF	TGTGCCAGCAGCTCTAGCGGCACCTCCTACAATGAGCAGTTCTTC
TRBD1	NA	TRBV19	TRBJ1-6	15	CASSAGTASHSPLHF	TGTGCCAGTAGTGCTGGGACAGCATCGCATTCACCCCTCCACTTT
NA	NA	TRBV5-1	TRBJ2-3	13	CASSFLSTDTQYF	TGCGCCAGCAGCTTCCTCTCCACAGATACGCAGTATTTT
NA	NA	TRBV19	TRBJ1-2	15	CASRWVARGKDGYTF	TGTGCCAGTAGATGGGTCGCCCGGGGGAAGGATGGCTACACCTTC
NA	NA	TRBV12-3/TRBV12-4	TRBJ2-1	11	CATHWGNEQFF	TGTGCCACCCACTGGGGCAATGAGCAGTTCTTC
NA	NA	TRBV27	TRBJ2-7	14	CASSLGGQSYEQYF	TGTGCCAGCAGTTTGGGCGGGCAGTCCTACGAGCAGTACTTC
NA	NA	TRBV7-9	TRBJ2-1	13	CASSYTGNNEQFF	TGTGCCAGCAGCTATACAGGGAACAATGAGCAGTTCTTC
NA	NA	TRBV7-9	TRBJ1-2	13	CASSALGPYGYTF	TGTGCCAGCAGCGCTTTAGGGCCCTATGGCTACACCTTC
NA	NA	TRBV15	TRBJ1-6	9	CATGSPLHF	TGTGCCACCGGGTCACCCCTCCACTTT
TRBD1	NA	TRBV4-2	TRBJ2-3	18	CASSPGTDFPRSPVTQYF	TGTGCCAGCAGCCCGGGGACAGATTTTCCCCGATCCCCAGTTACGCAGTATTTT
TRBD1	NA	TRBV6-6	TRBJ1-2	13	CASSYSPGGGYTF	TGTGCCAGCAGTTACTCGCCAGGGGGTGGCTACACCTTC
TRBD1	NA	TRBV2	TRBJ2-5	14	CASSETGAEETQYF	TGTGCCAGCAGTGAGACAGGGGCTGAAGAGACCCAGTACTTC
TRBD2	NA	TRBV7-2	TRBJ2-5	15	CASSLAPLAQETQYF	TGTGCCAGCAGCTTAGCACCACTAGCGCAAGAGACCCAGTACTTC
NA	NA	TRBV19	TRBJ1-2	12	CASSRPAYGYTF	TGTGCCAGTAGTCGGCCGGCCTATGGCTACACCTTC
NA	NA	TRBV7-6	TRBJ2-1	12	CASSLARNEQFF	TGTGCCAGCAGCTTAGCACGGAATGAGCAGTTCTTC
TRBD1	NA	TRBV3-1	TRBJ2-5	16	CASSQDLTGEGETQYF	TGTGCCAGCAGCCAAGATTTGACAGGGGAAGGAGAGACCCAGTACTTC
NA	NA	TRBV27	TRBJ2-1	16	CASTPAAGEAYNEQFF	TGTGCCAGCACCCCCGCCGCCGGGGAAGCCTACAATGAGCAGTTCTTC
NA	NA	TRBV13	TRBJ2-5	13	CASSLVGEETQYF	TGTGCCAGCAGCTTAGTGGGGGAAGAGACCCAGTACTTC
NA	NA	TRBV3-1	TRBJ2-7	12	CASSQDSLEQYF	TGTGCCAGCAGCCAAGACAGCCTGGAGCAGTACTTC
TRBD1	NA	TRBV15	TRBJ2-7	14	CATSIPGQGYEQYF	TGTGCCACCAGTATCCCGGGACAGGGGTACGAGCAGTACTTC
NA	NA	TRBV29-1	TRBJ1-1	12	CSVEDRKGEAFF	TGCAGCGTTGAAGATCGTAAGGGTGAAGCTTTCTTT